These 18 T cell receptor beta chains came from one sample sequenced in a study of beta chain features in type 1 diabetes. Findings and limits, study-wide: TCRB CDR3s were moderately but significantly shorter in Type 1 diabetes patients in all four CD4+ subsets.

The study reverse transcribed the entire isolated RNA, so it sequenced expressed TCRB transcripts. The protocol was immunoSEQ multiplex PCR, while the TCRdb copy is restricted to in-frame clones and leaves out a portion. The sample consists of about 240,000 clones, 14% of them appearing once. These receptors' targets are unknown. The sample was naive CD4+ T cells from blood. These TCRs come from a young man with type 1 diabetes.

This clone was seen more than once but under ten times. V and J are TRBV7-9 and TRBJ2-3, with D possibly TRBD2 on 6 matching bases. The V and J ends lost 3 bases and 4 bases respectively, with 14 bases between them. This CDR3 region has 15 residues. Germline CDR1 and CDR2: SEHNR and FQNEAQ (reference sequence). CDR3 in amino acids: CASSFFGGFADTQYF. CDR3 bases: TGTGCCAGCAGCTTCTTCGGGGGATTCGCAGATACGCAGTATTTT.

This clone was picked up a small number of times. The V call is TRBV7-9, the J call TRBJ2-3; a weak D match, TRBD2 (6 bases). CDR1 is SEHNR and CDR2 is FQNEAQ in the germline V gene (reference sequence). V was pared by 3 bases and J by 1 base, with 11 bases between. The CDR3 spans 15 residues. CDR3 nucleotides: TGTGCCAGCAGCTTCGGCGGGGTTGGCACAGATACGCAGTATTTT. It translates to CASSFGGVGTDTQYF.

This clone was recorded a few times. The chain links TRBV4-1 to TRBJ2-3, with 10 bases lining up with TRBD2. J lost 6 bases, V lost 0 bases, and 6 bases had no gene match. The CDR3 runs to 16 residues. The germline CDR1 and CDR2 sequences are MGHRA and YSYEKL. The chain's CDR3 is CASSQDLGSGGDTQYF. The CDR3 nucleotides are TGCGCCAGCAGCCAAGATTTGGGTAGCGGGGGGGATACGCAGTATTTT.

This clone was found a few times. V is TRBV4-1 and J is TRBJ2-1; 9 nucleotides line up with TRBD1. The junction had 10 bases not matched to a gene; V was cut back by 4 bases and J by 6 bases. In germline, CDR1 is MGHRA, CDR2 YSYEKL. The CDR3 totals 16 residues. Written as DNA, the CDR3 is TGCGCCAGCAGCCGCCCCGGGACAGGGATGGGCAATGAGCAGTTCTTC. Its protein is CASSRPGTGMGNEQFF.

V is TRBV7-9 and J is TRBJ1-2; 7 bases align to TRBD1. The CDR3 length is 15 residues. CDR1 is SEHNR and CDR2 is FQNEAQ in the germline V gene (reference sequence). Unmatched junction bases numbered 9, after V lost 5 bases and J lost 3 bases. This CDR3 is CASSQADRRYYGYTF. The CDR3 DNA reads TGTGCCAGCAGCCAGGCGGACAGGAGATACTATGGCTACACCTTC.

The chain combines TRBV7-2 with TRBJ2-3; TRBD2 agrees at 10 bases. The J segment lost 0 bases and the V segment lost 5 bases, leaving 8 bases of the junction unmatched. Germline V gene data show CDR1 as SGHTA and CDR2 as FQGNSA. The CDR3 runs 17 residues. The CDR3 reads CASSLQPTSGSTDTQYF. The CDR3 nucleotides are TGTGCCAGCAGCCTCCAACCGACTAGCGGGAGCACAGATACGCAGTATTTT.

The table lists this clone with a few counts. The V gene is TRBV11-2, the J gene TRBJ2-3, with TRBD2 as a possible D gene (6 bases). The CDR3 contains 16 residues. The germline V gene has CDR1 SGHAT and CDR2 FQNNGV. The V and J ends lost 5 bases and 0 bases respectively, with 15 bases between them. The CDR3 reads CASSVAGPGSTDTQYF. CDR3 DNA sequence: TGTGCCAGCAGCGTGGCGGGGCCTGGGAGCACAGATACGCAGTATTTT.

This clone was counted only a few times. The rearrangement joins TRBV27 to TRBJ1-1; D unresolved. V was trimmed by 5 bases and J by 5 bases, leaving 12 bases between them. This CDR3 is 13 amino acids long. Germline values: CDR1 MNHEY, CDR2 SMNVEV (reference sequence). CDR3: CASSPGLRTEAFF. The CDR3, as DNA: TGTGCCAGCAGTCCTGGACTGAGGACTGAAGCTTTCTTT.

The chain links TRBV7-6 to TRBJ2-7, with D perhaps matching TRBD1 (7 bases). V shed 2 bases and J shed 1 base, with 12 bases lying between them. Per the germline V gene, CDR1 is SGHVS and CDR2 is FNYEAQ. This CDR3 has 15 residues. In DNA form, the CDR3 reads TGTGCCAGCAGCTTAACCGCAGGGGGGTCCTACGAGCAGTACTTC. Amino acids: CASSLTAGGSYEQYF.

This clone was counted a few times. V is TRBV25-1 and J is TRBJ1-5; D is unclear. Trimming shortened V by 0 bases and J by 7 bases, and 13 bases separated the two germline ends. The CDR3 is 15 residues long. Germline values: CDR1 MGHDK, CDR2 SYGVNS. CDR3: CASSEYLGERQPQHF. The DNA for the CDR3 is TGTGCCAGCAGTGAATATCTGGGAGAAAGGCAGCCCCAGCATTTT.

Notes on this clone: This sample includes further DNA sequences coding for the same CDR3. The V call is TRBV9, the J call TRBJ1-5; 7 bases fit TRBD1. Germline V lookup: CDR1 SGDLS, CDR2 YYNGEE. Trimming removed 0 bases from V and 6 bases from J; junction bases left unmatched: 3. This CDR3 is 14 amino acids long. The CDR3 DNA sequence: TGTGCCAGCAGCGTAGGACAGGGCCCTCAGCCCCAGCATTTT. This sequence encodes CASSVGQGPQPQHF.

This clone was counted between two and nine times. The chain is built from TRBV7-9 and TRBJ1-2; D is uncertain. V lost 3 bases and J 3 bases, leaving 14 bases between the germline ends. This CDR3 has 15 residues. Germline values: CDR1 SEHNR, CDR2 FQNEAQ (reference sequence). The chain's CDR3 is CASSLNLPGDYGYTF. The CDR3 DNA sequence: TGTGCCAGCAGCTTGAACCTCCCGGGAGACTATGGCTACACCTTC.

The rearrangement links TRBV7-2 to TRBJ2-3, with TRBD2 as a possible D gene (5 bases). Looked up from germline, CDR1 is SGHTA and CDR2 is FQGNSA. The length of the CDR3 is 13 residues. Trimming removed 5 bases at V and 10 bases at J, with 16 bases between. In DNA form, the CDR3 reads TGTGCCAGCAGCATATCCGGGGATCTCTCGCAGTATTTT. Its translation is CASSISGDLSQYF.

The chain employs TRBV5-1 and TRBJ2-5; D may be TRBD2 (5 bases). CDR3 length: 17 amino acids. Trimming took off 0 bases at V and 5 bases at J, with 20 bases between the two ends. Germline V lookup: CDR1 SGHRS, CDR2 YFSETQ. The CDR3 loop is CASSLGPLASPQETQYF. The CDR3 bases are TGCGCCAGCAGCTTGGGCCCCCTGGCTAGCCCCCAGGAGACCCAGTACTTC.

The J gene is TRBJ2-5, the V gene TRBV7-9; 10 bases are a match to TRBD2. Looked up from germline, CDR1 is SEHNR and CDR2 is FQNEAQ (reference sequence). The trim removed 7 bases at V and 5 bases at J, leaving 10 bases unmatched. This CDR3 comprises 15 residues. The CDR3 region has the DNA TGTGCCAGCAACGTTTTAGCGGGAGGCGAGGAGACCCAGTACTTC. This codes for CASNVLAGGEETQYF.

This sequence joins TRBV30 and TRBJ1-5; no definite D call. V was shortened by 0 bases and J by 6 bases, with 18 bases between the two germline ends. CDR1 is GTSNPN, CDR2 SVGIG, per germline (reference sequence). The length of the CDR3 is 16 residues. The CDR3 loop reads CAWSVPEAGSGQPQHF. The CDR3 DNA reads as TGTGCCTGGAGTGTACCAGAGGCGGGGTCCGGTCAGCCCCAGCATTTT.

This clone turned up a few times. J is TRBJ2-7 and V is TRBV6-5; 7 bases line up with TRBD1. CDR3 size: 16 residues. From germline, CDR1 is MNHEY and CDR2 SVGAGI. Trimming cost V 0 bases and J 2 bases; bases outside gene matches: 7. This CDR3 is CASSYSSGQGAYEQYF. CDR3 bases: TGTGCCAGCAGTTACTCGTCGGGCCAGGGGGCCTACGAGCAGTACTTC.

This clone showed up just a few times. The chain has TRBV5-1 and TRBJ1-2; 9 bases fit TRBD1. V dropped 4 bases and J dropped 8; count of bases not matched to a gene: 6. Germline values: CDR1 SGHRS, CDR2 YFSETQ. The CDR3 is 13 amino acids. The CDR3 DNA is TGCGCCAGCAGCCAACAGGGGGCACGCGGCTACACCTTC. Its protein is CASSQQGARGYTF.